These 22 T cell receptor beta chains originate from one sample sequenced in a study of Ad26.COV2.S vaccination and SARS-CoV-2 variants. Treatment here: around 19 received Ad26.COV2.S at low or high dose, single or two shots; about 5 received placebo; per-sample allocation not given. Vaccine and placebo recipients were sampled on day 63 after the first injection. Produced via immunoSEQ multiplex PCR; TCRdb's table is partial and in-frame only. In the table there are approximately 300,000 clones, around 83% of which are singletons. The source was peripheral blood, collected in a trial of Ad26.COV2.S vaccine versus placebo. Receptors originate from a person aged 18-65 years who received the Ad26.COV2.S COVID-19 vaccine or a placebo.

The CDR3 sequence: CASSSWEVTDTQYF. As DNA, the CDR3 is TGTGCCAGCAGCTCCTGGGAGGTCACAGATACGCAGTATTTT. This rearrangement joins TRBV7-9 to TRBJ2-3, with D perhaps TRBD2 (6 bases). Trimming removed 4 bases from V and 2 bases from J, with 10 bases in between. CDR3 length: 14 amino acids. Germline V gene sequence: CDR1 SEHNR, CDR2 FQNEAQ (reference sequence).

The rearrangement links TRBV5-6 to TRBJ1-1; D is unclear. CDR1 is SGHDT, CDR2 YYEEEE, per germline. V lost 0 bases and J lost 0, with 9 bases in between. The CDR3 consists of 15 residues. CDR3 in amino acids: CASSLGLFMNTEAFF. The CDR3 DNA reads TGTGCCAGCAGCTTGGGGCTCTTTATGAACACTGAAGCTTTCTTT.

The chain employs TRBV27 and TRBJ2-5, with a weak D call TRBD2 (5 bases). The germline V and J ends were trimmed by 2 bases and 9 bases, with 16 bases remaining between them. The germline V gene encodes CDR1 MNHEY and CDR2 SMNVEV (reference sequence). The CDR3 is 14 residues long. CDR3 in amino acids: CASSLRGYQAAQYF. Here the CDR3 DNA reads TGTGCCAGCAGTTTACGGGGTTATCAAGCGGCCCAGTACTTC.

The rearrangement joins TRBV5-1 to TRBJ1-2; D is perhaps TRBD1 (5 bases). This CDR3 has 15 residues. Between the trimmed V and J ends, which lost 4 bases and 6 bases, there was a span of 19 bases. CDR1 is SGHRS, CDR2 YFSETQ, per germline. CDR3 DNA sequence: TGCGCCAGCAGCCCCGATCCGGGGGGTTATGATGGCTACACCTTC. It specifies CASSPDPGGYDGYTF.

This chain connects TRBV7-2 to TRBJ2-6; D is undetermined. CDR3 size: 17 residues. Germline CDR1 is SGHTA and CDR2 is FQGNSA. Trimming cost V 2 bases and J 0 bases, with 11 bases left between them. For the CDR3, the DNA is TGTGCCAGCAGCTTATTAGGGTCAAGCTCTGGGGCCAACGTCCTGACTTTC. As protein: CASSLLGSSSGANVLTF.

The rearrangement links TRBV18 to TRBJ1-1; 7 nucleotides agree with TRBD1. The CDR3 covers 15 residues. Germline V gives CDR1 KGHSH, CDR2 LQKENI. Germline trimming cut 5 bases from V and 4 bases from J; bases unmatched to any gene: 10. The DNA of the CDR3 is TGTGCCAGCTCATGGGGGACAGCTCAGGCCACTGAAGCTTTCTTT. Translation gives CASSWGTAQATEAFF. Using reference TRBV18 and TRBJ1-1 for the parts outside the CDR3, the full variable domain is NAGVMQNPRHLVRRRGQEARLRCSPMKGHSHVYWYRQLPEEGLKFMVYLQKENIIDESGMPKERFSAEFPKEGPSILRIQQVVRGDSAAYFCASSWGTAQATEAFFGQGTRLTVV.

The chain is built from TRBV5-1 and TRBJ2-2, with 7 bases that match TRBD1. V was clipped by 4 bases and J by 6 bases; unmatched bases: 0. Germline lookup yields CDR1 SGHRS and CDR2 YFSETQ. The CDR3 is made up of 12 amino acids. The CDR3 reads CASSTGAGELFF. CDR3 nucleotide sequence: TGCGCCAGCAGCACAGGGGCCGGGGAGCTGTTTTTT.

The V and J genes are TRBV2 and TRBJ2-2; D might be TRBD1 (6 bases). Trimming removed 2 bases from V and 3 bases from J, with 10 bases in between. The CDR3 is 15 amino acids. Germline CDR1 SNHLY, CDR2 FYNNEI. CDR3 sequence: CASSEHRVDTGELFF. In DNA form, the CDR3 reads TGTGCCAGCAGTGAACACAGGGTTGACACCGGGGAGCTGTTTTTT.

The rearrangement joins TRBV9 to TRBJ1-2; D unresolved. The V gene's germline CDR1 is SGDLS and CDR2 YYNGEE. The CDR3 has 14 residues. The V gene lost 0 bases and the J gene lost 4 bases, with 10 bases spanning the gap. For the CDR3, the DNA is TGTGCCAGCAGCGTAGGGCAGGAAATCTATGGCTACACCTTC. Its protein product is CASSVGQEIYGYTF.

The genes are TRBV5-1 and TRBJ1-1; 8 nucleotides match TRBD1. CDR1 is SGHRS, CDR2 YFSETQ, per germline. With 5 bases clipped from V and 3 bases from J, the junction kept 6 bases outside the gene matches. CDR3 length: 14 amino acids. In nucleotides, the CDR3 is TGCGCCAGCAGTTCCGACAGGGGTGACACTGAAGCTTTCTTT. It specifies CASSSDRGDTEAFF.

The chain uses TRBV3-1 (or the pseudogene TRBV3-2) and TRBJ1-6; TRBD1 matches at 7 bases. Germline CDR1 is LGHDT and CDR2 is YNNKEL (reference sequence). V dropped 2 bases and J dropped 8; count of bases not matched to a gene: 6. This CDR3 is 15 amino acids long. CDR3 DNA: TGTGCCAGCAGCCAATCGGGACAGAGCCATTCACCCCTCCACTTT. This gives the protein CASSQSGQSHSPLHF.

The chain joins TRBV29-1 to TRBJ2-1; possibly TRBD1 for D (5 bases). Germline V lookup: CDR1 SQVTM, CDR2 ANQGSEA. The CDR3 has 12 residues. Trimming cost V 8 bases and J 3 bases, with 11 bases left between them. The CDR3 DNA follows: TGCAGCCTTGCCAGGGACTACAATGAGCAGTTCTTC. Protein: CSLARDYNEQFF.

This chain uses TRBV9 with TRBJ1-2, with 10 bases aligning to TRBD1. The germline V gene encodes CDR1 SGDLS and CDR2 YYNGEE. Trimming took 4 bases from V and 6 from J; bases not matched to a gene: 12. CDR3 length: 16 residues. For the CDR3, the DNA is TGTGCCAGCAGCCGATTGAGACAGGGGGCAAGGGATGGCTACACCTTC. This translates into CASSRLRQGARDGYTF.

The rearrangement uses TRBV7-9 and TRBJ1-1; no definite D call. Germline CDR1 and CDR2: SEHNR and FQNEAQ (reference sequence). V shed 0 bases and J shed 7 bases, with 9 bases lying between them. This CDR3 is 13 amino acids long. The CDR3 loop reads CASSLALWDEAFF. CDR3 bases: TGTGCCAGCAGCTTAGCTCTATGGGATGAAGCTTTCTTT.

This rearrangement joins TRBV11-2 to TRBJ1-1; D gene uncertain. Trimming cost V 3 bases and J 3 bases, with 2 bases left between them. The CDR3 loop spans 11 amino acids. Germline V CDR1 and CDR2: SGHAT, FQNNGV. The CDR3 loop reads CASSFDTEAFF. The CDR3 DNA follows: TGTGCCAGCAGCTTTGACACTGAAGCTTTCTTT.

This clone was detected once. The chain uses TRBV5-4 and TRBJ2-2; 9 nucleotides align to TRBD2. Germline-derived CDR1 and CDR2 are SGHNT and YYREEE (reference sequence). There are 16 residues in the CDR3. Losses at the gene ends were 4 bases for V and 3 bases for J; bases not matched to a gene: 7. In DNA, the CDR3 is TGTGCCAGCAGCCCGGCTGCGGGGGGGTACACCGGGGAGCTGTTTTTT. It specifies CASSPAAGGYTGELFF.

V gene TRBV19 combines with J gene TRBJ2-7, with 11 bases identical to TRBD2. Germline CDR1 is LNHDA and CDR2 is SQIVND (reference sequence). The CDR3 consists of 16 residues. J was trimmed by 5 bases and V by 5 bases; bases with no gene match: 11. The CDR3 DNA reads as TGTGCCAGTAGTGACCTGGGACTAGCGGACGTCAACGAGCAGTACTTC. Encoded protein: CASSDLGLADVNEQYF.

The chain joins TRBV5-1 to TRBJ2-1, with 9 nucleotides matching TRBD1. From germline, CDR1 is SGHRS and CDR2 YFSETQ. V gave up 3 bases and J gave up 7 bases; unmatched junction bases: 8. This CDR3 has 15 residues. CDR3 sequence: CASSSGQGWMNEQFF. CDR3 nucleotide sequence: TGCGCCAGCAGCTCGGGACAGGGATGGATGAATGAGCAGTTCTTC.

The chain uses TRBV7-3 and TRBJ2-1; 8 bases are shared with TRBD2. V lost 5 bases, J lost 6 bases, and 3 bases stayed unmatched. The CDR3 loop spans 13 amino acids. Germline CDR1 reads SGHTA; CDR2 reads FQGTGA. CDR3 protein: CASSPGTSNEQFF. The CDR3 nucleotides are TGTGCCAGCAGCCCAGGGACTAGCAATGAGCAGTTCTTC.

The chain is built from TRBV7-2 and TRBJ2-1; D may be TRBD1 (6 bases). The CDR3 spans 15 residues. The germline V and J ends were trimmed by 1 base and 8 bases, with 15 bases remaining between them. Germline-derived CDR1 and CDR2 are SGHTA and FQGNSA. CDR3 DNA: TGTGCCAGCAGCTTAGGAGGCACAGGGTTGTATGAGCAGTTCTTC. It yields the protein CASSLGGTGLYEQFF.

In this sample, this clone turned up once. The chain couples TRBV2 to TRBJ1-4; the D is unclear. CDR3 length: 12 residues. Germline CDR1 and CDR2: SNHLY and FYNNEI. V lost 5 bases to trimming and J lost 7 bases, with 8 bases between them. The CDR3 region is CASSLDIEKLFF. The CDR3 DNA sequence: TGTGCCAGCAGTCTCGACATTGAAAAACTGTTTTTT.

This clone was found once. The V gene is TRBV7-6, the J gene TRBJ2-2; tentative D call: TRBD2 (5 bases). The V end was cut by 2 bases, the J end by 6 bases, with 13 bases between. This CDR3 contains 15 residues. Germline loops: CDR1 SGHVS, CDR2 FNYEAQ. Here the CDR3 reads CASSLLRGIAGELFF. CDR3 coding DNA: TGTGCCAGCAGCTTACTAAGAGGGATCGCCGGGGAGCTGTTTTTT.